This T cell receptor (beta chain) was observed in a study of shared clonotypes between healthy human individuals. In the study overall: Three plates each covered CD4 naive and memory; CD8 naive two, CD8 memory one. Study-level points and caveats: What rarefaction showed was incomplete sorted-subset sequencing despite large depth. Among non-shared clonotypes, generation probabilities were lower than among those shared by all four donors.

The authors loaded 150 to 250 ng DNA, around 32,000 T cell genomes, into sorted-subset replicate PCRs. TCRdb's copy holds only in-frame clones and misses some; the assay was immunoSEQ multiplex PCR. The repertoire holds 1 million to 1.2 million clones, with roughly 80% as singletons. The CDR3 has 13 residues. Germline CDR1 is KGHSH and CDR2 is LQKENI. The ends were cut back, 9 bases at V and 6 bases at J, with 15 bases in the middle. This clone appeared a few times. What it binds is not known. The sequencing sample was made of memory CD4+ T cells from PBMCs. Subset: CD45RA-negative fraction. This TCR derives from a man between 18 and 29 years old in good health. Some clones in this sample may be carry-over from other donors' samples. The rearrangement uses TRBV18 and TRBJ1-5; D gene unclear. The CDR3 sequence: CASRLGEGQPQHF. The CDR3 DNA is TGTGCCAGTCGATTGGGTGAAGGTCAGCCCCAGCATTTT.